Shown below are 2 T cell receptor beta chains from a single sample sequenced in a study of T-cell memory formation after mild COVID-19. MiXCR, applied by TCRdb to the 5' RACE reads, yields one record per CDR3 protein. The sample lists around 130,000 distinct CDR3 sequences, over 15% occurring once. The sequenced material came from PBMCs or a T cell subset sorted from them (not recorded which). Receptors originate from a man aged 18 to 29 who had mild COVID-19 (a few samples of this study predate the infection). Cell type and time point are not known.

This clonotype has more than one count but fewer than ten. The rearrangement uses TRBV19 and TRBJ1-6, with a tentative D call TRBD1 (5 bases). The CDR3 consists of 15 residues. In germline, CDR1 is LNHDA, CDR2 SQIVND (reference sequence). V lost 7 bases and J lost 8, with 18 bases in between. CDR3 nucleotide sequence: TGTGCCAGTAAAATGGGACCGTCGTGGTATTCACCCCTCCACTTT. Translation: CASKMGPSWYSPLHF.

Ten or more counts support this clonotype. The chain combines TRBV7-2 with TRBJ1-6, with a possible D match to TRBD1 (6 bases). The CDR3 totals 15 residues. The V end lost 1 base, the J end lost 7 bases, and 11 bases lay between the germline ends. CDR1 and CDR2 (germline): SGHTA, FQGNSA. The CDR3 is CASSLVGGANSPLHF. The CDR3 coding sequence is TGTGCCAGCAGCTTAGTTGGGGGGGCAAATTCACCCCTCCACTTT.